This T cell receptor beta chain came from a study of cytomegalovirus exposure and HLA in healthy donors. Study conclusions and caveats: The authors excluded some V segments, including TRBV6-2 and TRBV6-3, as indistinguishable. In a later analysis, several top co-occurrence clusters appeared linked to parvovirus B19, influenza, CMV and Epstein-Barr virus.

A remark on this clone: Its cognate antigen is unknown.

Vbeta (60) and Jbeta (13) primers were used in the PCR. Profiled with immunoSEQ multiplex PCR; TCRdb holds only in-frame clones, not every one. The sample records some 190,000 clones, approximately 79% being singletons. From germline, CDR1 is MDHEN and CDR2 SYDVKM. Trimming took off 5 bases at V and 7 bases at J, with 17 bases between the two ends. CDR3 length equals 14 residues. The chain combines TRBV28 with TRBJ1-1, with a tentative D call TRBD1 (6 bases). Sequenced input: PBMCs. This receptor was taken from a woman aged 18 to 35 in good health and CMV-seronegative. The CDR3: CASSPPQGGGEAFF. CDR3 bases: TGTGCCAGCAGTCCGCCACAGGGAGGGGGTGAAGCTTTCTTT.